This TCR beta chain emerged from a study of circulating CD8 cells and anti-PD-1 response in melanoma. Background on the study: Nivolumab was given intravenously at 3 mg/kg every 2 weeks. Of roughly 13 patients, seven got anti-PD-1 first and six had prior therapy. Complete or partial response defined responders; stable or progressive disease, non-responders. General observations from the study: Patients included both untreated and previously treated individuals.

This clonotype ranks as medium-sized (0.01 to 0.1%). Its specificity is unknown. The QIAseq Immune Repertoire TCR panel built the libraries from approximately 15 ng of total RNA. TCRdb analysed the reads with MiXCR anew, one entry per CDR3 protein. The sample gives about 320 distinct CDR3 sequences, 9% to 15% of which show up once; less than 65% is in the top ten. Live CD3+CD8+TCRalphabeta+ cells were sorted into four subsets by PD-1 and/or TIGIT. The sequence was collected from a human donor with melanoma. The input for sequencing was CD8+ T cells from PBMCs, taken at baseline or after one month of anti-PD-1 therapy (not recorded which).

The CDR3 DNA follows: TGTGCCAGCAGTGCGGGAGTATGGAATGAGCAGTTCTTC. Protein product: CASSAGVWNEQFF. This chain connects TRBV25-1 to TRBJ2-1, with D perhaps matching TRBD2 (6 bases). Per the germline V gene, CDR1 is MGHDK and CDR2 is SYGVNS. This CDR3 is built from 13 residues. V lost 4 bases to trimming and J lost 7 bases, with 11 bases between them.